This is a list of T cell receptor beta chains from one sample in a study of blood T cell repertoires in COVID-19. Sequenced by immunoSEQ multiplex PCR; TCRdb stores in-frame clones only, minus some. The repertoire consists of about 280,000 clones, with approximately 88% occurring once and the leading ten covering approximately 5.7%. Specimen: PBMCs or T cells enriched from blood (not recorded which). Receptors were obtained from a woman between 40 and 55 years old who had recovered from COVID-19. CDR3s include the opening cysteine and the closing phenylalanine or tryptophan. Fields, in order: J gene, clone size, V gene, D gene, CDR3 protein, CDR3 DNA. A D gene is named only where the DNA matches it firmly. Rows give clone size only sometimes, using once, few, many, or a class for an expanded clone.

j_call: TRBJ1-2; clone_size: -; v_call: TRBV7-6; d_call: TRBD1; cdr3_aa: CASSMDRAGGYTF; cdr3_nt: TGTGCCAGCAGCATGGACAGGGCGGGTGGCTACACCTTC
j_call: TRBJ1-2; clone_size: -; v_call: TRBV28; d_call: TRBD1; cdr3_aa: CASSLTGAGGYTF; cdr3_nt: TGTGCCAGCAGTTTAACAGGGGCGGGAGGCTACACCTTC
j_call: TRBJ2-3; clone_size: -; v_call: TRBV3-1/TRBV3-2; d_call: -; cdr3_aa: CASRPGLQGPDTQYF; cdr3_nt: TGTGCCAGCAGGCCGGGACTCCAAGGCCCAGATACGCAGTATTTT
j_call: TRBJ1-3; clone_size: -; v_call: TRBV7-9; d_call: -; cdr3_aa: CASSSSRTGYSGNTIYF; cdr3_nt: TGTGCCAGCAGCTCCTCCAGGACGGGGTACTCAGGAAACACCATATATTTT
j_call: TRBJ1-5; clone_size: -; v_call: TRBV24-1; d_call: TRBD1; cdr3_aa: CATSDPGQGGSNQPQHF; cdr3_nt: TGTGCCACCAGTGATCCGGGACAGGGGGGGAGCAATCAGCCCCAGCATTTT
j_call: TRBJ1-6; clone_size: -; v_call: TRBV14; d_call: -; cdr3_aa: CASSQSENSPLHF; cdr3_nt: TGTGCCAGCAGCCAGTCCGAGAATTCACCCCTCCACTTT
j_call: TRBJ2-7; clone_size: once; v_call: TRBV18; d_call: TRBD2; cdr3_aa: CASSIRQPGLAGAAYEQYF; cdr3_nt: TGTGCCAGCTCGATCCGCCAACCGGGACTAGCGGGAGCAGCCTACGAGCAGTACTTC
j_call: TRBJ2-7; clone_size: -; v_call: TRBV7-2; d_call: -; cdr3_aa: CASSLGGVYEQYF; cdr3_nt: TGTGCCAGCAGCTTAGGGGGAGTCTACGAGCAGTACTTC
j_call: TRBJ2-1; clone_size: -; v_call: TRBV12-2; d_call: -; cdr3_aa: CASRLSRGNEQFF; cdr3_nt: TGTGCAAGTCGCTTATCTCGGGGCAATGAGCAGTTCTTC
j_call: TRBJ2-7; clone_size: -; v_call: TRBV2; d_call: -; cdr3_aa: CASTQAYEQYF; cdr3_nt: TGTGCCAGCACCCAGGCGTACGAGCAGTACTTC
j_call: TRBJ1-2; clone_size: -; v_call: TRBV28; d_call: -; cdr3_aa: CASSLAVNYGYTF; cdr3_nt: TGTGCCAGCAGTTTGGCGGTTAACTATGGCTACACCTTC
j_call: TRBJ1-3; clone_size: once; v_call: TRBV5-1; d_call: -; cdr3_aa: CASSLTGPVGNTIYF; cdr3_nt: TGCGCCAGCAGCTTGACAGGACCGGTCGGAAACACCATATATTTT
j_call: TRBJ1-1; clone_size: -; v_call: TRBV10-3; d_call: TRBD1; cdr3_aa: CAISESTGRSEAFF; cdr3_nt: TGTGCCATCAGTGAGTCGACAGGGAGGTCTGAAGCTTTCTTT
j_call: TRBJ2-3; clone_size: -; v_call: TRBV28; d_call: -; cdr3_aa: CASSADWTDTQYF; cdr3_nt: TGTGCCAGCAGTGCCGACTGGACAGATACGCAGTATTTT
j_call: TRBJ1-6; clone_size: -; v_call: TRBV7-2; d_call: -; cdr3_aa: CASSPRDNNSPLHF; cdr3_nt: TGTGCCAGCAGCCCCCGGGACAATAATTCACCCCTCCACTTT
j_call: TRBJ2-7; clone_size: -; v_call: TRBV5-4; d_call: -; cdr3_aa: CAYAVGPEQYF; cdr3_nt: TGTGCCTATGCCGTTGGCCCAGAGCAGTACTTC
j_call: TRBJ2-1; clone_size: -; v_call: TRBV7-8; d_call: TRBD2; cdr3_aa: CASSHPRTSGSRDEQFF; cdr3_nt: TGTGCCAGCAGCCACCCCCGGACTAGCGGGAGTCGGGATGAGCAGTTCTTC
j_call: TRBJ1-1; clone_size: -; v_call: TRBV5-1; d_call: -; cdr3_aa: CASSLEDAGAEAFF; cdr3_nt: TGCGCCAGCAGCTTGGAAGATGCGGGGGCTGAAGCTTTCTTT
j_call: TRBJ2-7; clone_size: -; v_call: TRBV11-2; d_call: -; cdr3_aa: CASSSDPGSAEQYF; cdr3_nt: TGTGCCAGCAGCTCAGACCCAGGGTCCGCCGAGCAGTACTTC
j_call: TRBJ2-1; clone_size: -; v_call: TRBV7-7; d_call: TRBD1; cdr3_aa: CASSLGTGEYNEQFF; cdr3_nt: TGTGCTAGCAGCCTGGGGACAGGGGAATACAATGAGCAGTTCTTC
j_call: TRBJ1-4; clone_size: -; v_call: TRBV27; d_call: -; cdr3_aa: CASSSLEGSPLREKLFF; cdr3_nt: TGTGCCAGCAGTTCTTTAGAGGGCTCCCCTTTGCGGGAAAAACTGTTTTTT
j_call: TRBJ1-4; clone_size: -; v_call: TRBV2; d_call: -; cdr3_aa: CASSEASANEKLFF; cdr3_nt: TGTGCCAGCAGTGAAGCGTCAGCTAATGAAAAACTGTTTTTT
j_call: TRBJ1-3; clone_size: -; v_call: TRBV19; d_call: -; cdr3_aa: CASSPNRFSGNTIYF; cdr3_nt: TGTGCCAGTAGTCCGAACAGGTTCTCTGGAAACACCATATATTTT
j_call: TRBJ2-7; clone_size: once; v_call: TRBV7-9; d_call: -; cdr3_aa: CASSPRAPSYEQYF; cdr3_nt: TGTGCCAGCAGCCCCCGTGCACCGAGCTACGAGCAGTACTTC
j_call: TRBJ2-6; clone_size: -; v_call: TRBV6-5; d_call: TRBD1; cdr3_aa: CASSTGAGGANVLTF; cdr3_nt: TGTGCCAGCAGTACAGGGGCTGGAGGGGCCAACGTCCTGACTTTC
j_call: TRBJ2-1; clone_size: -; v_call: TRBV11-3; d_call: TRBD2; cdr3_aa: CASSSRGASGNNEQFF; cdr3_nt: TGTGCCAGCAGCTCAAGGGGGGCTAGCGGGAACAATGAGCAGTTCTTC
j_call: TRBJ2-3; clone_size: -; v_call: TRBV5-1; d_call: -; cdr3_aa: CASGEPRSTDTQYF; cdr3_nt: TGCGCCAGCGGAGAACCGCGTAGCACAGATACGCAGTATTTT
j_call: TRBJ2-5; clone_size: -; v_call: TRBV28; d_call: -; cdr3_aa: CASSRESSPQYF; cdr3_nt: TGTGCCAGCAGCCGGGAGTCTAGTCCGCAGTACTTC
j_call: TRBJ2-3; clone_size: -; v_call: TRBV7-2; d_call: -; cdr3_aa: CASNPGGGGDTQYF; cdr3_nt: TGTGCCAGCAACCCCGGGGGTGGGGGAGATACGCAGTATTTT
j_call: TRBJ1-4; clone_size: -; v_call: TRBV12-3/TRBV12-4; d_call: -; cdr3_aa: CASRWQDNEKLFF; cdr3_nt: TGTGCCAGCAGGTGGCAGGATAATGAAAAACTGTTTTTT
j_call: TRBJ2-1; clone_size: -; v_call: TRBV6-4; d_call: TRBD2; cdr3_aa: CASSREGGTYNEQFF; cdr3_nt: TGTGCCAGCAGTAGGGAGGGAGGGACTTACAATGAGCAGTTCTTC
j_call: TRBJ2-2; clone_size: -; v_call: TRBV2; d_call: TRBD2; cdr3_aa: CASSDRGLAGANTGELFF; cdr3_nt: TGTGCCAGCAGTGACCGGGGACTAGCGGGGGCGAACACCGGGGAGCTGTTTTTT
j_call: TRBJ2-5; clone_size: once; v_call: TRBV6-1; d_call: TRBD1; cdr3_aa: CASSEATGGTGGAKTQYF; cdr3_nt: TGTGCCAGCAGTGAAGCGACGGGGGGGACAGGGGGAGCGAAGACCCAGTACTTC
j_call: TRBJ1-2; clone_size: -; v_call: TRBV14; d_call: -; cdr3_aa: CASSQESHSLGRGYTF; cdr3_nt: TGTGCCAGCAGCCAAGAGTCCCACAGCCTTGGTCGTGGCTACACCTTC
j_call: TRBJ2-7; clone_size: -; v_call: TRBV30; d_call: -; cdr3_aa: CAWSVQANEQYF; cdr3_nt: TGTGCCTGGAGTGTACAGGCTAACGAGCAGTACTTC
j_call: TRBJ2-7; clone_size: -; v_call: TRBV6-6; d_call: TRBD2; cdr3_aa: CASRMTSGRGEQYF; cdr3_nt: TGTGCCAGCAGGATGACTAGCGGGAGGGGCGAGCAGTACTTC
j_call: TRBJ2-7; clone_size: -; v_call: TRBV10-3; d_call: TRBD2; cdr3_aa: CAITETSAAYEQYF; cdr3_nt: TGTGCCATCACCGAGACTAGCGCTGCCTACGAGCAGTACTTC
j_call: TRBJ2-1; clone_size: -; v_call: TRBV3-1/TRBV3-2; d_call: TRBD2; cdr3_aa: CASSQDLASGSRVEQFF; cdr3_nt: TGTGCCAGCAGCCAAGATTTGGCTAGCGGGAGCCGGGTTGAGCAGTTCTTC
j_call: TRBJ1-2; clone_size: many; v_call: TRBV10-3; d_call: TRBD1; cdr3_aa: CAISESGGSYGYTF; cdr3_nt: TGTGCCATCAGTGAGTCAGGGGGCAGCTATGGCTACACCTTC
j_call: TRBJ1-3; clone_size: -; v_call: TRBV11-2; d_call: TRBD1; cdr3_aa: CASSSGQGRNTIYF; cdr3_nt: TGTGCCAGCAGCTCCGGACAGGGAAGGAACACCATATATTTT
j_call: TRBJ2-7; clone_size: -; v_call: TRBV4-1; d_call: -; cdr3_aa: CASSQDSRGDPYEQYF; cdr3_nt: TGCGCCAGCAGCCAAGACAGCAGGGGTGACCCCTACGAGCAGTACTTC
j_call: TRBJ2-3; clone_size: -; v_call: TRBV24-1; d_call: TRBD2; cdr3_aa: CATGTSGKAVQYF; cdr3_nt: TGTGCCACCGGGACTAGCGGTAAGGCAGTCCAGTATTTT
j_call: TRBJ1-3; clone_size: -; v_call: TRBV28; d_call: -; cdr3_aa: CASVPPGVSGNTIYF; cdr3_nt: TGTGCCAGTGTTCCCCCGGGGGTCTCTGGAAACACCATATATTTT
j_call: TRBJ2-7; clone_size: -; v_call: TRBV28; d_call: -; cdr3_aa: CASSERGGEQYF; cdr3_nt: TGTGCCAGCAGTGAAAGGGGGGGCGAGCAGTACTTC
j_call: TRBJ1-2; clone_size: few; v_call: TRBV7-2; d_call: -; cdr3_aa: CASSPPGGRANYGYTF; cdr3_nt: TGTGCCAGCAGCCCCCCCGGTGGGAGGGCGAACTATGGCTACACCTTC
j_call: TRBJ1-1; clone_size: -; v_call: TRBV15; d_call: -; cdr3_aa: CATSSSMSTEAFF; cdr3_nt: TGTGCCACCAGCTCCAGTATGTCCACTGAAGCTTTCTTT
j_call: TRBJ2-7; clone_size: -; v_call: TRBV28; d_call: -; cdr3_aa: CASSKQRVLEQYF; cdr3_nt: TGTGCCAGCAGCAAACAGCGGGTCCTCGAGCAGTACTTC
j_call: TRBJ2-5; clone_size: -; v_call: TRBV11-2; d_call: -; cdr3_aa: CASSLDQSLQETQYF; cdr3_nt: TGTGCCAGCAGCTTAGATCAGTCTTTGCAAGAGACCCAGTACTTC
j_call: TRBJ2-5; clone_size: -; v_call: TRBV7-4; d_call: -; cdr3_aa: CASTLLQETQYF; cdr3_nt: TGTGCCAGCACCCTCCTCCAAGAGACCCAGTACTTC
j_call: TRBJ2-2; clone_size: once; v_call: TRBV24-1; d_call: -; cdr3_aa: CATNSYSGELFF; cdr3_nt: TGTGCCACCAACTCTTACTCCGGGGAGCTGTTTTTT
j_call: TRBJ1-2; clone_size: -; v_call: TRBV7-2; d_call: TRBD1; cdr3_aa: CASRSNRGLANYGYTF; cdr3_nt: TGTGCCAGCAGATCGAACAGGGGATTAGCTAACTATGGCTACACCTTC
j_call: TRBJ2-3; clone_size: -; v_call: TRBV30; d_call: -; cdr3_aa: CAWSPVQGTDTQYF; cdr3_nt: TGTGCCTGGAGTCCAGTCCAGGGGACAGATACGCAGTATTTT
j_call: TRBJ2-7; clone_size: -; v_call: TRBV7-2; d_call: -; cdr3_aa: CASSSPLVLYEQYF; cdr3_nt: TGTGCCAGCAGCTCCCCCCTCGTTCTATACGAGCAGTACTTC
j_call: TRBJ2-2; clone_size: -; v_call: TRBV7-8; d_call: TRBD2; cdr3_aa: CASSFLAGGGTGELFF; cdr3_nt: TGTGCCAGCAGTTTCCTAGCGGGAGGAGGCACCGGGGAGCTGTTTTTT